Below are 8 T cell receptor beta chains sequenced from a single sample in a study of cytomegalovirus exposure and HLA in healthy donors. 60 Vbeta and 13 Jbeta primers were used in PCR. The table came from immunoSEQ multiplex PCR; TCRdb's copy has only in-frame clones and leaves some out. The table records about 83,000 clones, roughly 77% of them present only once. The sequenced sample consisted of PBMCs. Source of these receptors: a man aged 60 to 75 in good health and CMV-seronegative.

This sequence joins TRBV4-1 and TRBJ1-4; 7 bases match TRBD1. Germline V gene sequence: CDR1 MGHRA, CDR2 YSYEKL. CDR3 length equals 16 residues. J lost 2 bases, V lost 1 base, and 4 bases had no gene match. The CDR3 region is CASSQVKQGTNEKLFF. CDR3 DNA sequence: TGCGCCAGCAGCCAAGTGAAACAGGGGACTAATGAAAAACTGTTTTTT.

The chain employs TRBV5-6 and TRBJ2-3, with TRBD2 as a possible D gene (6 bases). CDR1 and CDR2 from the germline V gene are SGHDT and YYEEEE. Trimming stripped 2 bases from V and 3 bases from J, with 13 bases between. The CDR3 contains 15 residues. The CDR3 here is CASSFLLATTDTQYF. The CDR3 nucleotides read TGTGCCAGCAGCTTTTTGCTAGCGACGACAGATACGCAGTATTTT. Supplemented by reference TRBV5-6 and TRBJ2-3, the full variable domain reads DAGVTQSPTHLIKTRGQQVTLRCSPKSGHDTVSWYQQALGQGPQFIFQYYEEEERQRGNFPDRFSGHQFPNYSSELNVNALLLGDSALYLCASSFLLATTDTQYFGPGTRLTVL.

The rearrangement links TRBV18 to TRBJ1-1; 9 bases are shared with TRBD1. V lost 6 bases to trimming and J lost 6 bases; unmatched junction nucleotides: 11. Germline loops: CDR1 KGHSH, CDR2 LQKENI. CDR3 length: 15 amino acids. CDR3 nucleotides: TGTGCCAGCTCCCGGGGACAGGGTAGGATTCCTGAAGCTTTCTTT. It yields the protein CASSRGQGRIPEAFF.

This clone appeared a few times. The chain couples TRBV4-1 to TRBJ2-1, with TRBD2 matching over 8 bases. Per the germline V gene, CDR1 is MGHRA and CDR2 is YSYEKL. CDR3 length: 17 amino acids. Germline trimming cut 9 bases from V and 0 bases from J; bases unmatched to any gene: 13. CDR3 in amino acids: CASRAGGDLSSYNEQFF. The DNA of the CDR3 is TGCGCCAGTAGGGCGGGGGGTGACCTTTCCTCCTACAATGAGCAGTTCTTC.

This chain connects TRBV5-6 to TRBJ2-1; 9 bases align to TRBD1. The junction had 4 bases not matched to a gene; V was cut back by 3 bases and J by 3 bases. The CDR3 has 15 residues. Germline V gene lookup returns CDR1 SGHDT and CDR2 YYEEEE. The CDR3: CASSSGQGNYNEQFF. In DNA form, the CDR3 reads TGTGCCAGCAGCTCTGGACAGGGGAACTACAATGAGCAGTTCTTC.

The chain recombines TRBV6-1 with TRBJ2-3; D not resolved. Trimming left V 3 bases short and J 7 bases short, with 8 bases between. The CDR3 sequence is 12 residues long. Per germline, CDR1 MNHNS and CDR2 SASEGT. The CDR3 DNA reads TGTGCCAGCAGTGACCCTGGCAATACGCAGTATTTT. Protein sequence: CASSDPGNTQYF.

This clone was found a few times. The chain carries TRBV7-9 and TRBJ1-3; D ambiguous. Trimming cost V 2 bases and J 3 bases, with 2 bases left between them. The germline V gene encodes CDR1 SEHNR and CDR2 FQNEAQ (reference sequence). The CDR3 is 12 residues long. CDR3 region: CASSLLGNTIYF. CDR3 nucleotides: TGTGCCAGCAGCTTACTTGGAAACACCATATATTTT.

This chain connects TRBV25-1 to TRBJ2-5; D is unclear. Deletions cut 6 bases from V and 2 bases from J, with 7 bases between. Germline CDR1 is MGHDK and CDR2 is SYGVNS. CDR3 length: 12 residues. CDR3 sequence reads: CASRKQQETQYF. The CDR3 DNA reads as TGTGCCAGCAGAAAACAGCAAGAGACCCAGTACTTC.